The 27 T cell receptor beta chains below all came from one sample that was sequenced in a study of cytomegalovirus exposure and HLA in healthy donors. Primers for the PCR totalled 60 Vbeta and 13 Jbeta. This table comes from immunoSEQ multiplex PCR, and its TCRdb copy is limited to in-frame clones, with some not included. The ten top clones account for roughly 1.2%, within a sample of roughly 200,000 clones. The sequencing input was PBMCs. The receptors were gathered from a girl aged 2 to 9 in good health and CMV-seropositive.

The chain couples TRBV7-3 to TRBJ2-7; 9 positions match TRBD1. The ends lost 2 bases at V and 5 bases at J; junction bases unmatched: 4. Germline V gene sequence: CDR1 SGHTA, CDR2 FQGTGA. The CDR3 has 14 amino acids. The CDR3 DNA follows: TGTGCCAGCAGCTTAGGGACAGGGAGGGACGAGCAGTACTTC. This sequence encodes CASSLGTGRDEQYF. The variable domain in full, with the rest retrieved from reference TRBV7-3 and TRBJ2-7, is GAGVSQTPSNKVTEKGKYVELRCDPISGHTALYWYRQSLGQGPEFLIYFQGTGAADDSGLPNDRFFAVRPEGSVSTLKIQRTERGDSAVYLCASSLGTGRDEQYFGPGTRLTVT.

This sequence joins TRBV4-1 and TRBJ1-4; D gene uncertain. Trimming cost V 0 bases and J 8 bases, with 4 bases left between them. CDR3 size: 12 residues. From germline, CDR1 is MGHRA and CDR2 YSYEKL. The CDR3 here is CASSQDQEKLFF. The DNA for the CDR3 is TGCGCCAGCAGCCAAGATCAAGAAAAACTGTTTTTT.

The J gene is TRBJ1-5, the V gene TRBV5-4, with a weak D call TRBD1 (6 bases). The CDR3 has 13 residues. V lost 4 bases and J lost 6, with 11 bases in between. The germline V gene has CDR1 SGHNT and CDR2 YYREEE (reference sequence). CDR3 in DNA: TGTGCCAGCAGCCACGACAGGCGTCAGCCCCAGCATTTT. Translating gives CASSHDRRQPQHF.

The chain is built from TRBV6-1 and TRBJ2-6; D unclear. Per germline, CDR1 MNHNS and CDR2 SASEGT. The CDR3 spans 14 residues. Between the trimmed V and J ends, which lost 7 bases and 0 bases, there was a span of 7 bases. CDR3 coding DNA: TGTGCCAGCATATGGAGCTCTGGGGCCAACGTCCTGACTTTC. Residues: CASIWSSGANVLTF.

V is TRBV9 and J is TRBJ2-1; 7 bases fit TRBD1. Germline assignment: CDR1 SGDLS and CDR2 YYNGEE. This CDR3 has 15 residues. The J segment lost 2 bases and the V segment lost 0 bases, leaving 2 bases of the junction unmatched. The CDR3 loop is CASSVGDRPYNEQFF. DNA for the CDR3: TGTGCCAGCAGCGTAGGGGACAGACCCTACAATGAGCAGTTCTTC.

V is TRBV19 and J is TRBJ1-5; unclear D gene. V was trimmed by 2 bases and J by 0 bases, leaving 11 bases between them. Germline loops: CDR1 LNHDA, CDR2 SQIVND (reference sequence). The CDR3 loop spans 16 amino acids. The CDR3, as DNA: TGTGCCAGTAGTATACCGACACGCTATAGCAATCAGCCCCAGCATTTT. Translating gives CASSIPTRYSNQPQHF.

The CDR3, as DNA: TGTGCCATCAGTGATTCTCGCACAGATACGCAGTATTTT. Translated: CAISDSRTDTQYF. V and J are TRBV10-3 and TRBJ2-3; D not resolved. The CDR3 sequence is 13 residues long. V lost 3 bases to trimming and J lost 1 base, with 5 bases between them. Germline CDR1 ENHRY, CDR2 SYGVKD.

V gene TRBV6-5 combines with J gene TRBJ2-5; D is unclear. The J call may be mistaken, given a closer DNA end match to TRBJ2-7. The CDR3 is made up of 13 amino acids. Germline V CDR1 and CDR2: MNHEY, SVGAGI. In nucleotides, the CDR3 is TGTGCCAGCAGTTATGCGCCTTCCTACGAGCAGTACTTC. This gives the protein CASSYAPSYEQYF.

This chain joins TRBV27 and TRBJ1-1, with 8 bases matching TRBD1. V trimming: 5 bases; J trimming: 0 bases; junction bases outside the gene matches: 2. This CDR3 region has 14 residues. The germline gives CDR1 MNHEY, CDR2 SMNVEV (reference sequence). CDR3 sequence: CASSGTGVNTEAFF. For the CDR3, the DNA is TGTGCCAGCAGTGGGACAGGTGTGAACACTGAAGCTTTCTTT.

J is TRBJ2-7 and V is TRBV5-1; 8 positions agree with TRBD2. The ends lost 1 base at V and 4 bases at J; junction bases unmatched: 10. This CDR3 region has 16 residues. CDR1 and CDR2 from the germline V gene are SGHRS and YFSETQ. This chain's CDR3 is CASSLRGSGDKYEQYF. The CDR3 region has the DNA TGCGCCAGCAGCTTGAGAGGTAGCGGGGATAAATACGAGCAGTACTTC. Full variable domain (remainder filled in from reference TRBV5-1 and TRBJ2-7): KAGVTQTPRYLIKTRGQQVTLSCSPISGHRSVSWYQQTPGQGLQFLFEYFSETQRNKGNFPGRFSGRQFSNSRSEMNVSTLELGDSALYLCASSLRGSGDKYEQYFGPGTRLTVT.

The rearrangement uses TRBV5-1 and TRBJ2-3, with 8 bases fitting TRBD2. V lost 2 bases, J lost 0 bases, and 8 bases stayed unmatched. The CDR3 is 17 amino acids. Germline V CDR1 and CDR2: SGHRS, YFSETQ. In DNA form, the CDR3 reads TGCGCCAGCAGCTTAGGGACTAGGGGATCTAGCACAGATACGCAGTATTTT. Protein sequence: CASSLGTRGSSTDTQYF. Together with reference TRBV5-1 and TRBJ2-3, the CDR3 gives the full variable domain: KAGVTQTPRYLIKTRGQQVTLSCSPISGHRSVSWYQQTPGQGLQFLFEYFSETQRNKGNFPGRFSGRQFSNSRSEMNVSTLELGDSALYLCASSLGTRGSSTDTQYFGPGTRLTVL.

The chain recombines TRBV9 with TRBJ2-5; D possibly corresponds to TRBD2 (6 bases). Per the germline V gene, CDR1 is SGDLS and CDR2 is YYNGEE. Between the trimmed V and J ends, which lost 0 bases and 2 bases, there was a span of 14 bases. This CDR3 region has 16 residues. In DNA form, the CDR3 reads TGTGCCAGCAGCGTAGCTCGCCTAGCGAGACAAGAGACCCAGTACTTC. Translating it yields CASSVARLARQETQYF. The whole variable domain, remainder taken from reference TRBV9 and TRBJ2-5, is DSGVTQTPKHLITATGQRVTLRCSPRSGDLSVYWYQQSLDQGLQFLIQYYNGEERAKGNILERFSAQQFPDLHSELNLSSLELGDSALYFCASSVARLARQETQYFGPGTRLLVL.

J is TRBJ1-5 and V is TRBV6-1; D may be TRBD1 (6 bases). V lost 6 bases, J lost 4 bases, and 16 bases lay in between. CDR1 MNHNS and CDR2 SASEGT come from the germline V gene. The CDR3 has 15 amino acids. CDR3 loop: CASRLWTATNQPQHF. For the CDR3, the DNA is TGTGCCAGCAGACTATGGACAGCGACAAATCAGCCCCAGCATTTT.

V and J are TRBV9 and TRBJ2-3; 9 bases agree with TRBD2. The trim removed 2 bases at V and 5 bases at J, leaving 9 bases unmatched. This CDR3 contains 16 residues. The germline gives CDR1 SGDLS, CDR2 YYNGEE. The CDR3 DNA follows: TGTGCCAGCAGCGTCGGTAGGGGGACTAGCTTAGATACGCAGTATTTT. Its protein product is CASSVGRGTSLDTQYF.

The J gene is TRBJ2-7, the V gene TRBV11-2; no clear D gene. Deletions cut 3 bases from V and 2 bases from J, with 8 bases between. The CDR3 covers 13 residues. Germline values: CDR1 SGHAT, CDR2 FQNNGV. The CDR3 here is CASSFKLPYEQYF. CDR3 bases: TGTGCCAGCAGCTTTAAGCTACCCTACGAGCAGTACTTC.

CDR3 coding DNA: TGTGCCAGCTCACCACTCCCCAGTGGGGGGTTGGCCTACAATGAGCAGTTCTTC. This codes for CASSPLPSGGLAYNEQFF. The chain recombines TRBV18 with TRBJ2-1, with a weak D call TRBD2 (6 bases). The V and J ends lost 1 base and 2 bases respectively, with 18 bases between them. CDR1 and CDR2 from the germline V gene are KGHSH and LQKENI. The CDR3 totals 18 residues.

As to this clone: This CDR3 is also generated by other DNA sequences in the sample. This rearrangement joins TRBV9 to TRBJ2-3, with TRBD2 matching 7 bases. The CDR3 is 14 amino acids. The germline gives CDR1 SGDLS, CDR2 YYNGEE. V dropped 2 bases and J dropped 1; count of bases not matched to a gene: 1. The CDR3 protein is CASSVTSGTDTQYF. The CDR3, as DNA: TGTGCCAGCAGCGTTACTAGCGGCACAGATACGCAGTATTTT.

The chain carries TRBV2 and TRBJ2-1, with 15 bases identical to TRBD2. CDR1 is SNHLY and CDR2 is FYNNEI in the germline V gene. CDR3 length: 20 amino acids. Germline trimming cut 6 bases from V and 5 bases from J; bases unmatched to any gene: 17. Here the CDR3 DNA reads TGTGCCAGCAGACCCCGGGACAGCGGACTAGCGGGAGGGTTTGACAATGAGCAGTTCTTC. It is translated as CASRPRDSGLAGGFDNEQFF.

V usage is TRBV27 and J usage is TRBJ1-4; possibly TRBD1 for D (5 bases). CDR1 and CDR2 (germline): MNHEY, SMNVEV (reference sequence). The V gene lost 2 bases and the J gene lost 10 bases, with 14 bases spanning the gap. The CDR3 is 14 residues long. The CDR3 bases are TGTGCCAGCAGTTTACGGGCAGGGCAGGGAAAACTGTTTTTT. It encodes CASSLRAGQGKLFF.

This chain connects TRBV7-8 to TRBJ2-7; perhaps TRBD1 as D (6 bases). CDR1 is SGHVS, CDR2 FQNEAQ, per germline. This CDR3 is 16 amino acids long. Trimming took off 5 bases at V and 4 bases at J, with 21 bases between the two ends. CDR3 sequence reads: CASSPMGAEGIYEQYF. CDR3 DNA: TGTGCCAGCAGCCCCATGGGGGCGGAAGGGATATACGAGCAGTACTTC.

The rearrangement joins TRBV4-2 to TRBJ2-3; 11 positions match TRBD2. Germline loops: CDR1 LGHNA, CDR2 YNFKEQ. The J segment lost 2 bases and the V segment lost 1 base, leaving 2 bases of the junction unmatched. This CDR3 comprises 16 residues. Written as DNA, the CDR3 is TGTGCCAGCAGCCAAGGACTAGCGGGACCCACAGATACGCAGTATTTT. Its protein product is CASSQGLAGPTDTQYF.

V is TRBV6-5 and J is TRBJ2-3, with 12 bases fitting TRBD2. Germline V gene data show CDR1 as MNHEY and CDR2 as SVGAGI. V was clipped by 4 bases and J by 3 bases; unmatched bases: 2. The CDR3 contains 15 residues. The chain's CDR3 is CASSSSGRATDTQYF. The CDR3 DNA sequence: TGTGCCAGCAGTTCTAGCGGGAGGGCTACAGATACGCAGTATTTT.

This chain uses TRBV11-2 with TRBJ2-5; D uncertain. The CDR3 has 13 residues. Germline lookup yields CDR1 SGHAT and CDR2 FQNNGV. With 5 bases removed from V and 1 base from J, the gap between germline ends came to 8 bases. Here the CDR3 DNA reads TGTGCCAGCAGCCTAGGGCCCCAAGAGACCCAGTACTTC. Translated, it gives CASSLGPQETQYF.

The V gene is TRBV2, the J gene TRBJ1-5; 7 bases agree with TRBD1. Germline V gene data show CDR1 as SNHLY and CDR2 as FYNNEI. V lost 3 bases and J lost 7; bases outside the gene matches: 6. This CDR3 has 14 residues. The CDR3 nucleotides read TGTGCCAGCAGTGACTGGGACAGAGTGCAGCCCCAGCATTTT. Translating gives CASSDWDRVQPQHF. Combining the CDR3 with reference TRBV2 and TRBJ1-5 gives the whole variable domain EPEVTQTPSHQVTQMGQEVILRCVPISNHLYFYWYRQILGQKVEFLVSFYNNEISEKSEIFDDQFSVERPDGSNFTLKIRSTKLEDSAMYFCASSDWDRVQPQHFGDGTRLSIL.

The rearrangement joins TRBV7-9 to TRBJ2-7; TRBD2 aligns across 7 bases. Trimming removed 5 bases from V and 5 bases from J; junction bases left unmatched: 6. Germline assignment: CDR1 SEHNR and CDR2 FQNEAQ (reference sequence). This CDR3 spans 13 amino acids. This chain's CDR3 is CASSLSTSNEQYF. CDR3 coding DNA: TGTGCCAGCAGCCTATCGACTAGCAACGAGCAGTACTTC.

This chain uses TRBV5-1 with TRBJ2-2, with a weak D call TRBD1 (5 bases). The CDR3 spans 15 residues. Trimming pared 0 bases from V and 1 base from J, leaving 7 bases between. Germline lookup yields CDR1 SGHRS and CDR2 YFSETQ. The DNA of the CDR3 is TGCGCCAGCAGCTTGGACAGGTTGAACACCGGGGAGCTGTTTTTT. It is translated as CASSLDRLNTGELFF.

The V gene is TRBV27, the J gene TRBJ1-1; D is unresolved. The germline V gene has CDR1 MNHEY and CDR2 SMNVEV (reference sequence). Trimming left V 6 bases short and J 1 base short, with 9 bases between. The CDR3 totals 13 residues. The CDR3 loop is CASRVGANTEAFF. CDR3 coding DNA: TGTGCCAGCAGGGTAGGAGCGAACACTGAAGCTTTCTTT.